A selection of T cell receptor beta chains follows, all from one sample in a study of sequential checkpoint blockade in melanoma. The data were produced by immunoSEQ multiplex PCR, yet TCRdb's version contains in-frame clones alone and is incomplete. This sample has about 3,100 clones, with less than 75% found just once. Sequencing was performed on CD8+ T cells sorted from blood (inferred from file names), taken from a patient given nivolumab and ipilimumab in sequence. The origin of the receptors is a human donor with melanoma. The CDR3 runs from the conserved cysteine through the conserved F or W. Each record gives: J gene, V gene, D gene, clone size, CDR3 length, CDR3 DNA, CDR3 protein. The D gene is left open where the match is weak. Not every row has a clone size; where given, it reads once, few, many or a size class.

J gene: TRBJ1-1
V gene: TRBV2
D gene: .
clone size: few
CDR3 length: 12
CDR3 DNA: TGTGCCAGCACTAGGATGAACACTGAAGCTTTCTTT
CDR3 protein: CASTRMNTEAFF

J gene: TRBJ2-1
V gene: TRBV4-3
D gene: TRBD2
clone size: .
CDR3 length: 16
CDR3 DNA: TGCGCCAGCAGCCCTCGCGGATACGGGACTAACAATGAGCAGTTCTTC
CDR3 protein: CASSPRGYGTNNEQFF

J gene: TRBJ2-7
V gene: TRBV18
D gene: TRBD2
clone size: .
CDR3 length: 14
CDR3 DNA: TGTGCCAGCTCGGCCGGGACTAGCGGCTACGAGCAGTACTTC
CDR3 protein: CASSAGTSGYEQYF

J gene: TRBJ1-1
V gene: TRBV9
D gene: TRBD1
clone size: .
CDR3 length: 15
CDR3 DNA: TGTGCCAGCAGCGTAGCGGCCGGACAGGGTACTGAAGCTTTCTTT
CDR3 protein: CASSVAAGQGTEAFF

J gene: TRBJ2-1
V gene: TRBV7-8
D gene: TRBD2
clone size: once
CDR3 length: 15
CDR3 DNA: TGTGCCAGCAGCCCTAGACTAGCGGGTTATAATGAGCAGTTCTTC
CDR3 protein: CASSPRLAGYNEQFF

J gene: TRBJ1-1
V gene: TRBV29-1
D gene: .
clone size: .
CDR3 length: 13
CDR3 DNA: TGCAGCGTTGAAAGGGGAATGAACACTGAAGCTTTCTTT
CDR3 protein: CSVERGMNTEAFF

J gene: TRBJ2-2
V gene: TRBV6-1
D gene: .
clone size: .
CDR3 length: 15
CDR3 DNA: TGTGCCAGCAGTGAAGCGCAAAGCCTCACCGGGGAGCTGTTTTTT
CDR3 protein: CASSEAQSLTGELFF

J gene: TRBJ2-7
V gene: TRBV2
D gene: TRBD1
clone size: .
CDR3 length: 14
CDR3 DNA: TGTGCCAGCACCCTTGACAGGGGGCAAGGCGAGCAGTACTTC
CDR3 protein: CASTLDRGQGEQYF

J gene: TRBJ2-3
V gene: TRBV19
D gene: .
clone size: .
CDR3 length: 13
CDR3 DNA: TGTGCCAGTAGTATAGTCGGGGGAGATACGCAGTATTTT
CDR3 protein: CASSIVGGDTQYF

J gene: TRBJ2-1
V gene: TRBV27
D gene: .
clone size: .
CDR3 length: 15
CDR3 DNA: TGTGCCAGCAGTTTGGCCAGCGAAGGAGACAATGAGCAGTTCTTC
CDR3 protein: CASSLASEGDNEQFF

J gene: TRBJ2-7
V gene: TRBV4-1
D gene: .
clone size: .
CDR3 length: 15
CDR3 DNA: TGCGCCAGCAGCCAAGCGAGCGGGCCCTCCTACGAGCAGTACTTC
CDR3 protein: CASSQASGPSYEQYF

J gene: TRBJ2-7
V gene: TRBV4-3
D gene: .
clone size: .
CDR3 length: 15
CDR3 DNA: TGCGCCAGCAGCCATAACATGGGGACTGCCTACGAGCAGTACTTC
CDR3 protein: CASSHNMGTAYEQYF

J gene: TRBJ2-7
V gene: TRBV18
D gene: TRBD1
clone size: .
CDR3 length: 14
CDR3 DNA: TGTGCCAGCTCACCAGACAGGGGGATCTACGAGCAGTACTTC
CDR3 protein: CASSPDRGIYEQYF

J gene: TRBJ1-2
V gene: TRBV19
D gene: TRBD1
clone size: few
CDR3 length: 13
CDR3 DNA: TGTGCCAGTAAATTGCAGGGGGACTATGGCTACACCTTC
CDR3 protein: CASKLQGDYGYTF

J gene: TRBJ2-7
V gene: TRBV19
D gene: TRBD1
clone size: .
CDR3 length: 13
CDR3 DNA: TGTGCCAGTAGTATCGCAGGGGGTTACGAGCAGTACTTC
CDR3 protein: CASSIAGGYEQYF

J gene: TRBJ2-7
V gene: TRBV7-2
D gene: .
clone size: .
CDR3 length: 14
CDR3 DNA: TGTGCCAGCAGCAGTCCTACACAGGGAGAGGAGCAGTACTTC
CDR3 protein: CASSSPTQGEEQYF

J gene: TRBJ1-1
V gene: TRBV7-9
D gene: .
clone size: .
CDR3 length: 13
CDR3 DNA: TGTGCCAGCACCCGCGGATTGAACACTGAAGCTTTCTTT
CDR3 protein: CASTRGLNTEAFF

J gene: TRBJ2-1
V gene: TRBV6-1
D gene: .
clone size: .
CDR3 length: 13
CDR3 DNA: TGTGCCAGCACTTTGGGGGCTGTGAATGAGCAGTTCTTC
CDR3 protein: CASTLGAVNEQFF

J gene: TRBJ2-2
V gene: TRBV29-1
D gene: .
clone size: once
CDR3 length: 11
CDR3 DNA: TGCAGCGTCAAGACAGGTGGGGAGCTGTTTTTT
CDR3 protein: CSVKTGGELFF

J gene: TRBJ2-7
V gene: TRBV5-1
D gene: .
clone size: .
CDR3 length: 11
CDR3 DNA: TGCGCCAGCAGCTTGGGTTACGAGCAGTACTTC
CDR3 protein: CASSLGYEQYF

J gene: TRBJ2-5
V gene: TRBV7-9
D gene: .
clone size: .
CDR3 length: 15
CDR3 DNA: TGTGCCAGCAGCTTAACGGGTTCCCGGGGAGAGACCCAGTACTTC
CDR3 protein: CASSLTGSRGETQYF

J gene: TRBJ2-5
V gene: TRBV9
D gene: .
clone size: .
CDR3 length: 14
CDR3 DNA: TGTGCCAGCAGCGTAGCTGGCTACCAAGAGACCCAGTACTTC
CDR3 protein: CASSVAGYQETQYF

J gene: TRBJ2-5
V gene: TRBV19
D gene: .
clone size: .
CDR3 length: 13
CDR3 DNA: TGTGCCAGTAGTTACGGGGGAATGGAGACCCAGTACTTC
CDR3 protein: CASSYGGMETQYF

J gene: TRBJ2-1
V gene: TRBV19
D gene: TRBD2
clone size: few
CDR3 length: 14
CDR3 DNA: TGTGCCAGCAGACTAGCGGGAGCCTACAATGAGCAGTTCTTC
CDR3 protein: CASRLAGAYNEQFF

J gene: TRBJ2-7
V gene: TRBV30
D gene: .
clone size: few
CDR3 length: 14
CDR3 DNA: TGTGCCTGGAGTGTACCGGACACTAACTACGAGCAGTACTTC
CDR3 protein: CAWSVPDTNYEQYF

J gene: TRBJ2-7
V gene: TRBV7-9
D gene: TRBD1
clone size: few
CDR3 length: 15
CDR3 DNA: TGTGCCAGCAGCTCGACCGGGACAGACTCCTACGAGCAGTACTTC
CDR3 protein: CASSSTGTDSYEQYF

J gene: TRBJ2-1
V gene: TRBV7-3
D gene: TRBD2
clone size: .
CDR3 length: 13
CDR3 DNA: TGTGCCACTGCCCTAGCGGATTACAATGAGCAGTTCTTC
CDR3 protein: CATALADYNEQFF

J gene: TRBJ2-7
V gene: TRBV5-6
D gene: TRBD1
clone size: .
CDR3 length: 14
CDR3 DNA: TGTGCCAGCAGCTACGGGACAGCTACCTACGAGCAGTACTTC
CDR3 protein: CASSYGTATYEQYF

J gene: TRBJ1-1
V gene: TRBV6-6
D gene: .
clone size: .
CDR3 length: 12
CDR3 DNA: TGTGCCAGCAGACAGGGAAACACTGAAGCTTTCTTT
CDR3 protein: CASRQGNTEAFF

J gene: TRBJ2-2
V gene: TRBV30
D gene: .
clone size: .
CDR3 length: 15
CDR3 DNA: TGTGCCTGGAGTGGGCTAGCGACGAACACCGGGGAGCTGTTTTTT
CDR3 protein: CAWSGLATNTGELFF

J gene: TRBJ2-1
V gene: TRBV7-9
D gene: .
clone size: .
CDR3 length: 15
CDR3 DNA: TGTGCCAGCAGCTCTTGGGCCGGGGTTTACAATGAGCAGTTCTTC
CDR3 protein: CASSSWAGVYNEQFF

J gene: TRBJ2-3
V gene: TRBV6-4
D gene: TRBD2
clone size: .
CDR3 length: 14
CDR3 DNA: TGTGCCAGCAGTGATGGGGGGGGCACAGATACGCAGTATTTT
CDR3 protein: CASSDGGGTDTQYF

J gene: TRBJ2-7
V gene: TRBV7-2
D gene: TRBD2
clone size: .
CDR3 length: 14
CDR3 DNA: TGTGCCAGCAGCACACAAGCGGGGGAATACGAGCAGTACTTC
CDR3 protein: CASSTQAGEYEQYF